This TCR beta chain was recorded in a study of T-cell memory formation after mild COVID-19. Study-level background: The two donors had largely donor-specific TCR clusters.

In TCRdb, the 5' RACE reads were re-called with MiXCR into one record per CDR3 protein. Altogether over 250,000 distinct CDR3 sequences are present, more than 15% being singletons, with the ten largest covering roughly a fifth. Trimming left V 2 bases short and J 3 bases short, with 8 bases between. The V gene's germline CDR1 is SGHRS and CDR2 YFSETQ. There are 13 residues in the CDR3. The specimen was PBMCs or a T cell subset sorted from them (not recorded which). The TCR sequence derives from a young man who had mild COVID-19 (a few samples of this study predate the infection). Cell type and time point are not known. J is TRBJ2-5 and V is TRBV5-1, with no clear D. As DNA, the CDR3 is TGCGCCAGCAGCTTAAGCAGCGAAGAGACCCAGTACTTC. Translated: CASSLSSEETQYF.